The entry below describes one T cell receptor beta chain. The data originate from a study of T cell responses to AZD1222 COVID-19 vaccine. Profiled with immunoSEQ multiplex PCR; TCRdb holds only in-frame clones, not every one. The data show about 70,000 clones, 70% to 90% seen once. The CDR3 has 15 residues. Germline loops: CDR1 SGHNT, CDR2 YYREEE (reference sequence). V lost 4 bases and J lost 5; bases outside the gene matches: 10. The material was peripheral blood, obtained on day 0 of MenACWY control vaccination. The TCR was taken from an adult in good health. This rearrangement joins TRBV5-4 to TRBJ2-7; TRBD2 agrees at 9 bases. The CDR3 is CASSKTGGGAHEQYF. CDR3 in DNA: TGTGCCAGCAGCAAAACCGGCGGGGGGGCACACGAGCAGTACTTC.